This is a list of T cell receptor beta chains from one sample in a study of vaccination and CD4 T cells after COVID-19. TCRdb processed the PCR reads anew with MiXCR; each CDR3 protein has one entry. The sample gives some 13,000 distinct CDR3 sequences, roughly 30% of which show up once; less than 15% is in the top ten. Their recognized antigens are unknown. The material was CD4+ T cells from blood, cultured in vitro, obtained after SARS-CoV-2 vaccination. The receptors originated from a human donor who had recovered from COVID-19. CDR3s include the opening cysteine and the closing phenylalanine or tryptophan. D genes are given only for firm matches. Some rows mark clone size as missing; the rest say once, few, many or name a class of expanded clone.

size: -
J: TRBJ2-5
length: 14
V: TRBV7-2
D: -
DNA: TGTGCCAGCAGCCGCGGAGGGCAGCAAGAGACCCAGTACTTC
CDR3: CASSRGGQQETQYF

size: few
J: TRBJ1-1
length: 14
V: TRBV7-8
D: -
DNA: TGTGCCAGCAGCTTAGACGCGCGGAACACTGAAGCTTTCTTT
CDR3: CASSLDARNTEAFF

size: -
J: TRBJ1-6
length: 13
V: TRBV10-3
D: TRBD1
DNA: TGTGCCATCAGCGGGACAGCTAATTCACCCCTCCACTTT
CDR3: CAISGTANSPLHF

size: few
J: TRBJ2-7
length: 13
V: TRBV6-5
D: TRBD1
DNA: TGTGCCAGCAGTTACTCGACAGGGGGCGAGCAGTACTTC
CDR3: CASSYSTGGEQYF

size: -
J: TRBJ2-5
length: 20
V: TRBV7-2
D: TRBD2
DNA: TGTGCCAGCAGCTTAAGAGGAGGCAGCTTACTAGCGGGAGAACAAGAGACCCAGTACTTC
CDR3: CASSLRGGSLLAGEQETQYF

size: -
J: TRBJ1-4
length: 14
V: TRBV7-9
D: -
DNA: TGTGCCAGCACCATCTACGGGGGCCTTGAAAAACTGTTTTTT
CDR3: CASTIYGGLEKLFF

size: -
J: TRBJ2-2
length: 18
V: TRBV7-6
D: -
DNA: TGTGCCAGCAGCGGGGTGCTCGGGACGGGGAGTAACACCGGGGAGCTGTTTTTT
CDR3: CASSGVLGTGSNTGELFF

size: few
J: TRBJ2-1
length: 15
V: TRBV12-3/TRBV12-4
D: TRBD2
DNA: TGTGCCAGCACCCTTAGGGAGGGCGGATACAATGAGCAGTTCTTC
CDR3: CASTLREGGYNEQFF

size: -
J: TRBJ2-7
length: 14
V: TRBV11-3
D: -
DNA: TGTGCCAGCAGCTTCCGGGGGGCCCCTTACGAGCAGTACTTC
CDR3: CASSFRGAPYEQYF

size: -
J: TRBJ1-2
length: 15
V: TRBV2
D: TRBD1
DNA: TGTGCCAGCAGGGCCGACAGGGTGTCCCACTATGGCTACACCTTC
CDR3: CASRADRVSHYGYTF

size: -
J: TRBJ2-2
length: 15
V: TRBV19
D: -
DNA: TGTGCCAGTAGGTCGAGGGGGGGCAGCACCGGGGAGCTGTTTTTT
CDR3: CASRSRGGSTGELFF

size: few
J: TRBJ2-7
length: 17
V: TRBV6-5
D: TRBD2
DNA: TGTGCCAGCAGTTACGGATCGGCGACTAGCGGGAGGGCCGAGCAGTACTTC
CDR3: CASSYGSATSGRAEQYF

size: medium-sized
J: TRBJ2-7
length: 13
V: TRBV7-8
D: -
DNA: TGTGCCAGCAGCCAAAATAGGGGATACGAGCAGTACTTC
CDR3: CASSQNRGYEQYF

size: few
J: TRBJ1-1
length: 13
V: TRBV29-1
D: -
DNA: TGCAGCGTGTTCAGGGGTAGGAACACTGAAGCTTTCTTT
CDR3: CSVFRGRNTEAFF

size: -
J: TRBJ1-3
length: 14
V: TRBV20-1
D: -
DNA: TGCAGTGCTAGAGATTGGGCTCCTGGAAACACCATATATTTT
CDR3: CSARDWAPGNTIYF

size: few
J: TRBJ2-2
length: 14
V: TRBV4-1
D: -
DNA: TGCGCCAGCGTAGATCATATTAGGACCGGGGAGCTGTTTTTT
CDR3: CASVDHIRTGELFF

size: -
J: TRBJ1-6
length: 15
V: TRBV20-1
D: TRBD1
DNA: TGCAGTGCCTCTCGGACAGGCGCCGATAATTCACCCCTCCACTTT
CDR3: CSASRTGADNSPLHF

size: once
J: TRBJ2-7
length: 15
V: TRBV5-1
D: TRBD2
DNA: TGCGCCAGCTACTATATAGCGGGAGGGCCGGGCGAGCAGTACTTC
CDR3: CASYYIAGGPGEQYF

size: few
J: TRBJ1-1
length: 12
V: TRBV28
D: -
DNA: TGTGCCAGCAGCCGGCGTTACACTGAAGCTTTCTTT
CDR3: CASSRRYTEAFF

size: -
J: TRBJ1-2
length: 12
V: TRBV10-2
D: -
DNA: TGCGCCAGCAGTGACAGGGGTTACGGCTACACCTTC
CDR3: CASSDRGYGYTF

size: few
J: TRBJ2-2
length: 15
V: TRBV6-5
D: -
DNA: TGTGCCAGCAGTTACGCAGGGGCCAACACCGGGGAGCTGTTTTTT
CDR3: CASSYAGANTGELFF

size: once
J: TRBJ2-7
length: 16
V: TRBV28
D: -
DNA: TGTGCCAGCAGTTTACGGGGGACGGCCGTCGAACGCGAGCAGTACTTC
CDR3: CASSLRGTAVEREQYF

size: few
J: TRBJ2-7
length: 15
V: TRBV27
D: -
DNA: TGTGCCAGCAGTATAAACCGGGACACCTCCTACGAGCAGTACTTC
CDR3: CASSINRDTSYEQYF

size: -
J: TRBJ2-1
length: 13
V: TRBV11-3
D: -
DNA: TGTGCCAGCAGCTTAATCCGGAACAATGAGCAGTTCTTC
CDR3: CASSLIRNNEQFF